This T cell receptor (beta chain) was documented in a study of blood T cells in healthy people across ages. Study-wide points: No one knew whether donors had CMV, which possibly confounded expanded clonotype changes. Roughly linear age-related decline in beta diversity appeared, significant by age around 36.

With a J-beta primer mix and a sample-barcoded 5' primer, a second PCR ran about 6 to 11 cycles. Using its own MiXCR run on the 5' RACE reads, TCRdb lists one record per CDR3 protein. This table holds about 830,000 distinct CDR3 sequences, over 45% found once. This clonotype was observed a few times. Antigen specificity is unknown. CDR3 size: 13 residues. Germline CDR1 and CDR2: SGDLS and YYNGEE. The V end lost 3 bases, the J end lost 6 bases, and 11 bases lay between the germline ends. PBMCs numbering at least 7 million were isolated per sample. The sample taken for sequencing was blood. V gene TRBV9 combines with J gene TRBJ2-3, with D possibly TRBD1 on 7 matching bases. The clonotype was recovered from a man younger than 40 in good health. This CDR3 is CASSAEGADTQYF. The CDR3 DNA is TGTGCCAGCAGCGCGGAGGGGGCGGATACGCAGTATTTT.